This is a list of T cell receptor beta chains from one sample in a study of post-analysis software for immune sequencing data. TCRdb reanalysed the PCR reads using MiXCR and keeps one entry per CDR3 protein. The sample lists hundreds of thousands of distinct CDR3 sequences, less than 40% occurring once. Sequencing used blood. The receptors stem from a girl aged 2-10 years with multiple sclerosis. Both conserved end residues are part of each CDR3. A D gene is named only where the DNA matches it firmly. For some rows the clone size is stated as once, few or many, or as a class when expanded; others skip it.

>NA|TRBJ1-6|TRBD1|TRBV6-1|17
TGTGCCAGCAGTGATCTGCGGACAGGAAGATATAATTCACCCCTCCACTTT
CASSDLRTGRYNSPLHF
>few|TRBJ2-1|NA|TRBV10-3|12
TGTGCCATCAGTGATTGGGGTACAGAGCAGTTCTTC
CAISDWGTEQFF
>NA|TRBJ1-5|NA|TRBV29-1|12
TGCAGCGTTGGGAAGCGTGGTCAGCCCCAGCATTTT
CSVGKRGQPQHF
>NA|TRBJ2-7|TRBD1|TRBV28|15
TGTGCCAGCAGTTTTTCCAGGCCTCAGGGGGACGAGCAGTACTTC
CASSFSRPQGDEQYF
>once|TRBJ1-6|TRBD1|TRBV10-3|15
TGTGCCATCAGTGTGAGCAGGGGGGAAGGTTCACCCCTCCACTTT
CAISVSRGEGSPLHF
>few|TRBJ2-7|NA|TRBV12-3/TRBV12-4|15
TGTGCCAGCAGTTTAAGGGCTACCACCTCAGACGAGCAGTACTTC
CASSLRATTSDEQYF
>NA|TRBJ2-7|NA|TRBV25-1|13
TGTGCCAGCACGGGACATTACTCCTACGAGCAGTACTTC
CASTGHYSYEQYF
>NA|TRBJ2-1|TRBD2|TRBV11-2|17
TGTGCCAGCAGCGCGGGACTAGCGGGCCCAAGAGGCAATGAGCAGTTCTTC
CASSAGLAGPRGNEQFF
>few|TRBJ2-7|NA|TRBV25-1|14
TGTGCCAGCAGTGAACCCAGGACACCCTACGAGCAGTACTTC
CASSEPRTPYEQYF
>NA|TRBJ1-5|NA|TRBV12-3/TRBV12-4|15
TGTGCCAGCAGTTTCGGGGTTTCGGGCAATCAGCCCCAGCATTTT
CASSFGVSGNQPQHF
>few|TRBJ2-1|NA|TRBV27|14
TGTGCCAGCAGTTTGGGGGCGGGTCGTAATGAGCAGTTCTTC
CASSLGAGRNEQFF
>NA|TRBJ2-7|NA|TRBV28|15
TGTGCCAGCAGTTTAACCCTTAGGGTGACGTACGAGCAGTACTTC
CASSLTLRVTYEQYF
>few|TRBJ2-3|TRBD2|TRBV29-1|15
TGCAGCGTGGCGCTAGGGACTAGCAGCACAGATACGCAGTATTTT
CSVALGTSSTDTQYF
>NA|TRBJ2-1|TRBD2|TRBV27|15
TGTGCCAGCAGTATCCGACTAGCGGGAGACAGTGAGCAGTTCTTC
CASSIRLAGDSEQFF
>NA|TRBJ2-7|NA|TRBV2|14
TGTGCCAGCGGGAAAGAAAGGGGTGGCTACGAGCAGTACTTC
CASGKERGGYEQYF
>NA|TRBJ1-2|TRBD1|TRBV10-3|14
TGTGCCATCAGTGACGCGGACAGGATTACAGGCTACACCTTC
CAISDADRITGYTF
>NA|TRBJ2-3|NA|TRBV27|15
TGTGCCAGCAGTTCCCCGACAACTAGCACAGATACGCAGTATTTT
CASSSPTTSTDTQYF
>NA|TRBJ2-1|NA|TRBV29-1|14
TGCAGCGTTTGTCAAGCGAGTACCTACAATGAGCAGTTCTTC
CSVCQASTYNEQFF
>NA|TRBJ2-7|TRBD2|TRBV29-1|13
TGCAGCGCCCGGACTAGCGGAAGTCAGGTGCAGTACTTC
CSARTSGSQVQYF
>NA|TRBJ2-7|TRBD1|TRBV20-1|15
TGCAGTGCACGATCAACCGGGACAGGGTCCTACGAGCAGTACTTC
CSARSTGTGSYEQYF
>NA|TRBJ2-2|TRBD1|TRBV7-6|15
TGTGCCAGCAGCTTAGGAGGGGGCCCTCGAGGGGAGCTGTTTTTT
CASSLGGGPRGELFF
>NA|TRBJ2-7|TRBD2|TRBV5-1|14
TGCGCCAGCAGCTTGGGCGGGGGGAGCAACGAGCAGTACTTC
CASSLGGGSNEQYF
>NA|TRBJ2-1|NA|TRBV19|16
TGTGCCAGTAGTATAAAGGGGCAGAGATCCTACAATGAGCAGTTCTTC
CASSIKGQRSYNEQFF
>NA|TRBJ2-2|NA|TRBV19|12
TGTGCCAGTATCCTCAACACCGGGGAGCTGTTTTTT
CASILNTGELFF
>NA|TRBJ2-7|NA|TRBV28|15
TGTGCCAGCAGCGATAGCCTTGGCGGCTCCTACGAGCAGTACTTC
CASSDSLGGSYEQYF
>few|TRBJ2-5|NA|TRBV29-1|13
TGCAGCGTTGAAGGGACACCTCAAGAGACCCAGTACTTC
CSVEGTPQETQYF
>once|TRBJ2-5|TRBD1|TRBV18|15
TGTGCCAGCTCACCCCGGGACAGTAACCAAGAGACCCAGTACTTC
CASSPRDSNQETQYF
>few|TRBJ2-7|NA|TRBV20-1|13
TGCAGTGCTAGAAGGGTTGGGGTCTACGAGCAGTACTTC
CSARRVGVYEQYF
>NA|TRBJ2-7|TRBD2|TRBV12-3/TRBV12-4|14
TGTGCCAGCAGTACGACTAGCGGGAGTTACGAGCAGTACTTC
CASSTTSGSYEQYF
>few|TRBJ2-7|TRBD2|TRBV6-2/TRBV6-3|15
TGTGCCAGCAGGAGACTAGCGGGAAGATACTACGAGCAGTACTTC
CASRRLAGRYYEQYF
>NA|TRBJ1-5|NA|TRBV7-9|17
TGTGCCAGCAGCTTAGCGCACGGGGGCGTCGGCAATCAGCCCCAGCATTTT
CASSLAHGGVGNQPQHF
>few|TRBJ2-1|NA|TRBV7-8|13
TGTGCCAGCAGACCTAGGGGTAGAAATGAGCAGTTCTTC
CASRPRGRNEQFF
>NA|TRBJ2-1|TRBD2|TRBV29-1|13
TGCGGCGTTCCCGGGGGGAGTTACAATGAGCAGTTCTTC
CGVPGGSYNEQFF
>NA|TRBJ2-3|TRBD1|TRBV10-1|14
TGCGCCAGCAGTGAGGGACAGGGGCTCGATACGCAGTATTTT
CASSEGQGLDTQYF
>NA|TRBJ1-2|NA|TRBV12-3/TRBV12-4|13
TGTGCCAGCAGTTTGTGGGGGTCCGATGGCTACACCTTC
CASSLWGSDGYTF
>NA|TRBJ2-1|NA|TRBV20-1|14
TGCAGTGCTAGATGGAGGGGGCGAGACAATGAGCAGTTCTTC
CSARWRGRDNEQFF
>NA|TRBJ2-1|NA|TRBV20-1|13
TGCAGCAAGCAGGGTGGCCCCTACAATGAGCAGTTCTTC
CSKQGGPYNEQFF
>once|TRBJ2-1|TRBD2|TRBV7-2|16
TGTGCCAGCACCACATGGGCGGGAGGATCCTACAATGGGCAGTTCTTC
CASTTWAGGSYNGQFF
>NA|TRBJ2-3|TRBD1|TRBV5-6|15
TGTGCCAGCAGCTTGGCCGACAGGGGGCGCGGTACGCAGTATTTT
CASSLADRGRGTQYF
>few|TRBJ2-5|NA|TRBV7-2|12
TGTGCCAGCAGGGAAGACTTGGAGACCCAGTACTTC
CASREDLETQYF
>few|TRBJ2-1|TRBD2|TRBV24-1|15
TGTGCCACCAGTGAAGGACTAGCGGGAGTTGATGAGCAGTTCTTC
CATSEGLAGVDEQFF
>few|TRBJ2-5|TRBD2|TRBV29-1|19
TGCAGCGTTGAAGATTCTTTACTAGCGGGGGGGCGACACCAAGAGACCCAGTACTTC
CSVEDSLLAGGRHQETQYF
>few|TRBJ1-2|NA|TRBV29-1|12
TGCAGCGTTGTTCAGTCCTCCTATGGCTACACCTTC
CSVVQSSYGYTF
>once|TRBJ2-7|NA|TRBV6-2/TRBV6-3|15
TGTGCCAGCAGACGCCCGGGACCAGCGGTCTACGAGCAGTACTTC
CASRRPGPAVYEQYF
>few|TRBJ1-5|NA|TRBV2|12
TGTGCCAGCAGTCTAAGCGTTCAGCCCCAGCATTTT
CASSLSVQPQHF
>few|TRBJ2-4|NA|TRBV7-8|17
TGTGCCAGCAGCTTATATATTTCGGGCAGGGGAGAAAACATTCAGTACTTC
CASSLYISGRGENIQYF
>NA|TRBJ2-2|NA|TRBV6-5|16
TGTGCCAGCAGTTACTGGGCAGGGGTCGACACCGGGGAGCTGTTTTTT
CASSYWAGVDTGELFF
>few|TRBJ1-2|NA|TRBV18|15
TGTGCCAGCTCACCACCCCAGGGCTCGAGCTATGGCTACACCTTC
CASSPPQGSSYGYTF
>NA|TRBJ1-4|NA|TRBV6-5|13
TGTGCCAGCAGTTCGCAGCTTAATGAAAAACTGTTTTTT
CASSSQLNEKLFF
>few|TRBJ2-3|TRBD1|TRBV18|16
TGTGCCAGCTCACCCTCAAGGACAGGGAACACAGATACGCAGTATTTT
CASSPSRTGNTDTQYF
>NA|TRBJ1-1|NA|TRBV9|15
TGTGCCAGCAGCGTAGGCAGGGATACGAACACTGAAGCTTTCTTT
CASSVGRDTNTEAFF